This T cell receptor (beta chain) stems from a study of CD8 T cells in ankylosing spondylitis. Overall study findings and caveats: Disease-linked clones displayed a CD8+ phenotype and appeared relatively rarely in peripheral blood. Previously reported in reactive arthritis synovial fluid and blood were some of the motif variants.

V was trimmed by 3 bases and J by 5 bases, leaving 13 bases between them. The CDR3 spans 14 residues. The sample holds many counts of this clonotype. Its cognate antigen is unknown. Quantitative 5'-RACE with molecular barcodes produced the TCR beta libraries. One entry per CDR3 protein results from TCRdb running MiXCR on the 5' RACE reads. The sample consists of over 110,000 distinct CDR3 sequences, roughly 7.7% of them appearing once. The specimen sequenced was synovial fluid, either unsorted or a sorted T cell fraction (not recorded which). The receptor comes from a male donor with ankylosing spondylitis. The chain combines TRBV12-3 or TRBV12-4 with TRBJ1-1, with D perhaps matching TRBD1 (5 bases). The CDR3 loop is CASSLSREETEAFF. In DNA form, the CDR3 reads TGTGCCAGCAGTTTGTCCAGGGAGGAAACTGAAGCTTTCTTT.